A selection of T cell receptor beta chains follows, all from one sample in a study of technical replicates of blood from a handful of donors. Libraries were prepared by immunoSEQ multiplex PCR; TCRdb keeps only in-frame clonotypes and omits some of them. The sample holds approximately 87,000 clones, roughly 95% seen once. The sequenced material came from T cells isolated from PBMCs. These receptors were obtained from a human donor in good health. The CDR3 runs from the conserved cysteine through the conserved F or W. Each record gives: CDR3 length, V gene, J gene, D gene, clone size, CDR3 DNA, CDR3 protein. The D gene is left open where the match is weak. Only some rows state a clone size, as once, few, many or a class for expanded clones.

12	TRBV18	TRBJ2-2	NA	NA	TGTGCCAGCGCCTACAGCACCGGGGAGCTGTTTTTT	CASAYSTGELFF
19	TRBV28	TRBJ2-2	TRBD2	NA	TGTGCCAGCAGTTACCCGGTAGCGGGAGATCTGGCGAACACCGGGGAGCTGTTTTTT	CASSYPVAGDLANTGELFF
14	TRBV9	TRBJ2-1	TRBD1	once	TGTGCCAGCTCGGGACAGACGAATTACAATGAGCAGTTCTTC	CASSGQTNYNEQFF
15	TRBV7-3	TRBJ1-1	NA	once	TGTGCCAGCAGCTTAAATTCAGGGCCGGGCACTGAAGCTTTCTTT	CASSLNSGPGTEAFF
16	TRBV28	TRBJ2-2	TRBD2	NA	TGTGCCAGCAGTTCCCCGGGACTAGCGCGGACCGGGGAGCTGTTTTTT	CASSSPGLARTGELFF
16	TRBV5-4	TRBJ2-3	TRBD2	NA	TGTGCCAGCAGCTTGCAAGCGGGAGGGAGCTGGGATACGCAGTATTTT	CASSLQAGGSWDTQYF
13	TRBV7-8	TRBJ2-7	NA	NA	TGTGCCAGCAGCTTAGCCGGGATTATCGAGCAGTACTTC	CASSLAGIIEQYF
14	TRBV27	TRBJ2-1	NA	once	TGTGCCAGCAGTTTAAGTCAGGTGTACAATGAGCAGTTCTTC	CASSLSQVYNEQFF
13	TRBV30	TRBJ2-5	TRBD2	NA	TGTGCCGTACAAGAGGGCGGGAGAGAGACCCAGTACTTC	CAVQEGGRETQYF
13	TRBV6-1	TRBJ2-3	NA	NA	TGTGCCAGCAATGAGCGTTTCACAGATACGCAGTATTTT	CASNERFTDTQYF
14	TRBV27	TRBJ2-3	TRBD2	NA	TGTGCCAGCAGTTTAGGGGGGGGCACAGATACGCAGTATTTT	CASSLGGGTDTQYF
11	TRBV25-1	TRBJ1-2	NA	NA	TGTGCCAGCTTTTTCCTTGATGGCTACACCTTC	CASFFLDGYTF
17	TRBV10-3	TRBJ2-6	TRBD2	NA	TGTGCCTTTATGTGGACTAGCGGGGGCTCTGGGGCCAACGTCCTGACTTTC	CAFMWTSGGSGANVLTF
14	TRBV6-1	TRBJ2-1	TRBD2	NA	TGTGCCAGCAGTCGGCTAGCGGGTCGGAATGAGCAGTTCTTC	CASSRLAGRNEQFF
11	TRBV29-1	TRBJ1-1	NA	NA	TGCAGCGTCCTCCGACACGCTGAAGCTTTCTTT	CSVLRHAEAFF
10	TRBV19	TRBJ1-3	NA	NA	TGTGCCAGTCTTTCGAACACCATATATTTT	CASLSNTIYF
14	TRBV19	TRBJ2-3	NA	NA	TGTGCCAGTAGTATAACAGGGCAGGGAGATACGCAGTATTTT	CASSITGQGDTQYF
13	TRBV30	TRBJ1-1	TRBD1	few	TGTGCCCGGATGGGACAGCCGAACACTGAAGCTTTCTTT	CARMGQPNTEAFF
15	TRBV6-1	TRBJ1-5	NA	NA	TGTGCCAGCAGTGAAGGGACAGTGGAAGGGCAGCCCCAGCATTTT	CASSEGTVEGQPQHF
15	TRBV7-2	TRBJ2-7	NA	NA	TGTGCCAGCAGCTTAGTTAGTTTCCTTTCCTACGAGCAGTACTTC	CASSLVSFLSYEQYF
16	TRBV10-2	TRBJ2-7	TRBD2	NA	TGCGCCAGCAGTGAGTCGCGAGGGACTAGAGACTACGAGCAGTACTTC	CASSESRGTRDYEQYF
15	TRBV27	TRBJ2-2	TRBD1	NA	TGTGCCAGCAGTTTAGGGACAGCAAACACCGGGGAGCTGTTTTTT	CASSLGTANTGELFF
14	TRBV2	TRBJ2-3	TRBD2	NA	TGTGCCAGCAGTAGACTAGCGGGCCCAGATACGCAGTATTTT	CASSRLAGPDTQYF
16	TRBV19	TRBJ2-1	NA	NA	TGTGCCAGTAGTATAGATCTTCAACTGTCCTACAATGAGCAGTTCTTC	CASSIDLQLSYNEQFF
16	TRBV18	TRBJ2-7	NA	NA	TGTGCCAGCTCCCCGAGCGGAGGGACCGGGTCCTACGAGCAGTACTTC	CASSPSGGTGSYEQYF
18	TRBV7-6	TRBJ2-7	TRBD2	NA	TGTGCCAGCAGCATGACTAGCGGGAGTCCCCTGGGCTCCTACGAGCAGTACTTC	CASSMTSGSPLGSYEQYF
13	TRBV30	TRBJ2-7	NA	NA	TGTGCCGTCGCCGGACTTGGGCCCTACGAGCAGTACTTC	CAVAGLGPYEQYF
17	TRBV4-3	TRBJ2-2	TRBD2	NA	TGCGCCAGCAGCTCTCCGGGACTAGCGGGAGAAACCGGGGAGCTGTTTTTT	CASSSPGLAGETGELFF
15	TRBV5-8	TRBJ2-1	TRBD2	NA	TGTGCCAGCAGCTTGGGGCTAGCGGACCTCAATGAGCAGTTCTTC	CASSLGLADLNEQFF
14	TRBV5-4	TRBJ2-1	TRBD2	NA	TGTGCCAGCAGCGCTAGCGGGAGTTACAATGAGCAGTTCTTC	CASSASGSYNEQFF
11	TRBV30	TRBJ2-1	NA	NA	TGTGCCTGGAGCCTAGGGGATGAGCAGTTCTTC	CAWSLGDEQFF
14	TRBV7-9	TRBJ1-4	TRBD1	NA	TGTGCCAGCAGCTTGCAGGGGGCACAGGAAAAACTGTTTTTT	CASSLQGAQEKLFF
11	TRBV30	TRBJ1-2	NA	NA	TGTGCCTGGAGCACCGAGGGGGGGGTCACCTTC	CAWSTEGGVTF
13	TRBV27	TRBJ2-2	NA	NA	TGTGCCAGCAGCCCCTCTTTCACCGGGGAGCTGTTTTTT	CASSPSFTGELFF
13	TRBV29-1	TRBJ2-2	NA	NA	TGCAGCGGTAGCGGACCGAACACCGGGGAGCTGTTTTTT	CSGSGPNTGELFF
14	TRBV19	TRBJ1-2	NA	NA	TGTGCCAGTAGATCTTCTACTCGGCGGGGTGGCTACACCTTC	CASRSSTRRGGYTF